These 5 T cell receptor beta chains were all obtained from the same sample, sequenced in a study of OX40 agonist ivuxolimab in advanced cancers. Data came from immunoSEQ multiplex PCR; TCRdb stores just in-frame clones and leaves some out. The repertoire holds some 14,000 clones, with around 60% as singletons. Sequenced material: CD4+ or CD8+ T cells sorted from blood, taken in a trial of the OX40 agonist ivuxolimab. Every receptor here comes from an adult with an advanced solid tumor such as melanoma, head and neck, liver or kidney cancer.

This chain links TRBV7-8 with TRBJ1-2; D remains unclear. CDR1 and CDR2 (germline): SGHVS, FQNEAQ. The CDR3 is 15 residues long. The V end lost 0 bases, the J end lost 0 bases, and 8 bases lay between the germline ends. Here the CDR3 reads CASSLALETNYGYTF. The CDR3 DNA reads as TGTGCCAGCAGCTTAGCGCTCGAAACTAACTATGGCTACACCTTC.

V gene TRBV9 combines with J gene TRBJ1-5, with D uncertain. Germline V lookup: CDR1 SGDLS, CDR2 YYNGEE. The germline V and J ends were trimmed by 0 bases and 0 bases, with 7 bases remaining between them. This CDR3 region has 15 residues. CDR3 nucleotide sequence: TGTGCCAGCAGCGTAGGACCCTATAGCAATCAGCCCCAGCATTTT. Residues: CASSVGPYSNQPQHF.

In this sample, this clone turned up a few times. The rearrangement joins TRBV6-6 to TRBJ2-3, with 13 bases aligning to TRBD2. Germline assignment: CDR1 MNHNY and CDR2 SVGAGI (reference sequence). This CDR3 spans 16 amino acids. The trim removed 4 bases at V and 4 bases at J, leaving 5 bases unmatched. The CDR3 DNA is TGTGCCAGCAGTTCGACTAGCGGGGGGCCGGCAGATACGCAGTATTTT. Its translation is CASSSTSGGPADTQYF.

The V and J genes are TRBV19 and TRBJ1-4, with unresolved D. V was shortened by 3 bases and J by 5 bases, with 16 bases between the two germline ends. There are 16 residues in the CDR3. From germline, CDR1 is LNHDA and CDR2 SQIVND (reference sequence). CDR3 in amino acids: CASSMREPSVNEKLFF. The DNA for the CDR3 is TGTGCCAGTAGTATGAGGGAACCCTCCGTAAATGAAAAACTGTTTTTT.

This chain links TRBV4-2 with TRBJ2-2; possibly TRBD2 for D (5 bases). V lost 5 bases and J lost 7, with 20 bases in between. This CDR3 region has 16 residues. Germline V gives CDR1 LGHNA, CDR2 YNFKEQ. The CDR3 loop reads CASSLYSGGFDGELFF. In DNA form, the CDR3 reads TGTGCCAGCAGCTTGTACTCAGGAGGTTTTGACGGGGAGCTGTTTTTT.